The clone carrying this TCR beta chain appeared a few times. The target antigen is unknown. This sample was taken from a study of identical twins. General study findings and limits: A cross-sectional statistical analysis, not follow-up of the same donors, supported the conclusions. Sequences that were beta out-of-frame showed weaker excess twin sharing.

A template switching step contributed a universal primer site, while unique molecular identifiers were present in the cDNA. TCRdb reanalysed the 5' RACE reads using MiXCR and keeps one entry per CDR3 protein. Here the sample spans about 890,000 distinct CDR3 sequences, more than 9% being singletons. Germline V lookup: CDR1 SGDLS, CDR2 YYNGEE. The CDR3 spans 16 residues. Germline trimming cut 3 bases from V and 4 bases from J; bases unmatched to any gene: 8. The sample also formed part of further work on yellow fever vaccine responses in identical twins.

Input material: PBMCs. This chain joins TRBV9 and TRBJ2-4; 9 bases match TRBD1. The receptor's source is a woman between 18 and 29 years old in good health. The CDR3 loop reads CASSGGTGSGKNIQYF. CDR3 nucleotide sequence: TGTGCCAGCAGCGGAGGGACAGGGTCGGGGAAAAACATTCAGTACTTC.